Shown below are 9 T cell receptor beta chains from a single sample sequenced in a study of cytomegalovirus exposure and HLA in healthy donors (dated by TCRdb to about 2017). The method behind the library was the immunoSEQ multiplex PCR assay. A mixture of 60 forward primers for TCR Vbeta segments and 13 reverse primers for TCR Jbeta segments was used in the multiplex PCR. Imported from immuneACCESS, the table was reduced by TCRdb to in-frame sequences with V and J called. These copies leave out some clones; in studies compared against another copy, an unresolved V gene accounts for under half, and the cause of the remainder is not known. Here the sample has some 87,000 clones; about 79% occur a single time. 5.5% to 7.5% of the sample rests with the top ten. Sequenced input: PBMCs. All receptors come from a man in his late teens or twenties in good health and CMV-seropositive.

In its sample, this clone was seen once. The chain links TRBV7-3 to TRBJ2-5, with 9 bases fitting TRBD2. Germline assignment: CDR1 SGHTA and CDR2 FQGTGA. Trimming took 6 bases from V and 4 from J; bases not matched to a gene: 6. The CDR3 length is 14 residues. This chain's CDR3 is CASSYSGRGETQYF. CDR3 bases: TGTGCCAGCAGTTATAGCGGGAGAGGAGAGACCCAGTACTTC.

Of note for this clone: At the DNA level, this CDR3 is encoded by other sequences in the same sample as well. This chain connects TRBV19 to TRBJ1-5; 7 bases map to TRBD1. The CDR3 runs to 13 residues. With V trimmed by 6 bases and J by 2 bases, 1 base remained unmatched. Germline-derived CDR1 and CDR2 are LNHDA and SQIVND (reference sequence). CDR3 amino acids: CASSGTGNQPQHF. The CDR3 DNA follows: TGTGCCAGTAGCGGGACAGGCAATCAGCCCCAGCATTTT. Complete variable domain (other parts from reference TRBV19 and TRBJ1-5): DGGITQSPKYLFRKEGQNVTLSCEQNLNHDAMYWYRQDPGQGLRLIYYSQIVNDFQKGDIAEGYSVSREKKESFPLTVTSAQKNPTAFYLCASSGTGNQPQHFGDGTRLSIL.

The V and J genes are TRBV29-1 and TRBJ1-5, with TRBD1 identical over 7 bases. V lost 4 bases, J lost 4 bases, and 7 bases stayed unmatched. The CDR3 has 14 amino acids. The germline CDR1 and CDR2 sequences are SQVTM and ANQGSEA. The CDR3 DNA reads TGCAGCGTTGTGCTAGGGACAGAGAATCAGCCCCAGCATTTT. This codes for CSVVLGTENQPQHF.

In this sample, this clone turned up a few times. V and J are TRBV1 and TRBJ2-7; TRBD2, the table's D call, was not compared with the DNA. TRBV1 is assigned pseudogene status. The CDR3 runs to 17 residues. The CDR3, as DNA: TGCACCAGCAGCCAAGATTTCAGACTAGCGGGGGGCTACGAGCAGTACTTC. Translated: CTSSQDFRLAGGYEQYF.

The V call is TRBV7-9, the J call TRBJ2-5; D unclear. Germline V gene sequence: CDR1 SEHNR, CDR2 FQNEAQ (reference sequence). V lost 2 bases and J lost 4, with 8 bases in between. The CDR3 runs 13 residues. In nucleotides, the CDR3 is TGTGCCAGCAGCTTATCGGGTCGAGAGACCCAGTACTTC. This codes for CASSLSGRETQYF. Based on the CDR3 plus reference TRBV7-9 and TRBJ2-5, the full variable domain is DTGVSQNPRHKITKRGQNVTFRCDPISEHNRLYWYRQTLGQGPEFLTYFQNEAQLEKSRLLSDRFSAERPKGSFSTLEIQRTEQGDSAMYLCASSLSGRETQYFGPGTRLLVL.

The gene calls are TRBV5-1 and TRBJ1-1; TRBD1 aligns across 10 bases. The CDR3 loop spans 18 amino acids. The trim removed 7 bases at V and 1 base at J, leaving 16 bases unmatched. The V gene's germline CDR1 is SGHRS and CDR2 YFSETQ. This CDR3 reads CASRTSGDRGGANTEAFF. The CDR3 region has the DNA TGCGCCAGCCGAACATCCGGGGACAGGGGAGGCGCGAACACTGAAGCTTTCTTT.

The chain employs TRBV10-1 and TRBJ2-1; possible D gene TRBD1, 5 bases. Between the trimmed V and J ends, which lost 5 bases and 9 bases, there was a span of 11 bases. This CDR3 comprises 12 residues. Looked up from germline, CDR1 is WNHNN and CDR2 is SYGVQD (reference sequence). The CDR3 coding sequence is TGCGCCAGCAGTAAGGGGTCGGTTGAGCAGTTCTTC. It yields the protein CASSKGSVEQFF.

The rearrangement joins TRBV7-2 to TRBJ1-2; 7 bases match TRBD1. With V trimmed by 2 bases and J by 4 bases, 7 bases remained unmatched. CDR3 length equals 15 residues. Germline lookup yields CDR1 SGHTA and CDR2 FQGNSA. The CDR3 region has the DNA TGTGCCAGCAGCTTAAGAGGACAGGAATTCTATGGCTACACCTTC. Translated, it gives CASSLRGQEFYGYTF.

V usage is TRBV15 and J usage is TRBJ2-1; 7 nucleotides match TRBD2. V lost 7 bases and J lost 8; bases outside the gene matches: 14. The CDR3 length is 15 residues. Germline CDR1 LNHNV, CDR2 YYDKDF (reference sequence). The CDR3 is CATTPGGLDEDEQFF. CDR3 DNA sequence: TGTGCCACCACCCCGGGGGGACTGGACGAGGATGAGCAGTTCTTC. Variable domain in full (rest from reference TRBV15 and TRBJ2-1): DAMVIQNPRYQVTQFGKPVTLSCSQTLNHNVMYWYQQKSSQAPKLLFHYYDKDFNNEADTPDNFQSRRPNTSFCFLDIRSPGLGDTAMYLCATTPGGLDEDEQFFGPGTRLTVL.